This T cell receptor (beta chain) emerged from a study of beta chain features in type 1 diabetes. The wider study: Comparable age, gender and cell yields were observed in patients relative to healthy donors. Findings and limits, study-wide: In all four CD4+ subsets, TCRB CDR3 length was significantly, moderately reduced in type 1 diabetes. Any role of HLA type in TCRB rearrangement remained unresolved here. When cDNA is sequenced, cells with high TCR expression could be over-represented.

This clone turned up a few times. Its antigen is currently unknown. Since all of the isolated RNA was reverse transcribed, expressed TCRB transcripts were what got sequenced. Using immunoSEQ multiplex PCR, the repertoire was profiled, and TCRdb retains in-frame clones only, with some absent. In the table there are hundreds of thousands of clones, 10% to 15% of which are singletons. V lost 1 base and J 3 bases, leaving 9 bases between the germline ends. The CDR3 extends over 14 amino acids. Germline V gene sequence: CDR1 KGHSH, CDR2 LQKENI. Markers CD45RO/CCR7/CD25/CD127/CD95/CD27 served to sort CD4+ naive, central memory, regulatory and stem cell-like memory cells.

V is TRBV18 and J is TRBJ1-1; D is ambiguous. The material sequenced was naive CD4+ T cells from blood. The receptor was isolated from a woman aged 18-35 years with type 1 diabetes. The CDR3 region has the DNA TGTGCCAGCTCACCACAGGTGGAGGACACTGAAGCTTTCTTT. Protein: CASSPQVEDTEAFF.